A selection of T cell receptor beta chains follows, all from one sample in a study of blood T cell repertoires in COVID-19. Profiling relied on immunoSEQ multiplex PCR, and the TCRdb table lists in-frame clones only, not all of them. The sample lists approximately 72,000 clones, 84% occurring once. Sequenced input: peripheral blood. The receptor set was obtained from a man in his forties or fifties with active COVID-19. CDR3s include the opening cysteine and the closing phenylalanine or tryptophan. A D gene is named only where the DNA matches it firmly. Size is stated for part of the rows, as once, few or many counts, or as a class when the clone is expanded.

clone_size,j_call,d_call,v_call,cdr3_aa,cdr3_nt
NA,TRBJ2-2,NA,TRBV4-2,CASRPEGGTNTGELFF,TGTGCCAGCAGGCCAGAAGGGGGTACGAACACCGGGGAGCTGTTTTTT
NA,TRBJ1-2,NA,TRBV7-2,CASSLDHAAYGYTF,TGTGCCAGCAGCTTAGACCATGCGGCCTATGGCTACACCTTC
NA,TRBJ2-2,TRBD1,TRBV29-1,CSYGQGLSTGELFF,TGCAGCTATGGACAGGGCTTATCCACCGGGGAGCTGTTTTTT
NA,TRBJ2-7,NA,TRBV19,CASSISSGTYEQYF,TGTGCCAGTAGTATATCTTCGGGTACCTACGAGCAGTACTTC
NA,TRBJ2-3,TRBD2,TRBV15,CATSRALRGLAADTQYF,TGTGCCACCAGCAGGGCCTTACGGGGACTAGCGGCAGATACGCAGTATTTT
NA,TRBJ2-5,TRBD1,TRBV27,CASSIGQGARETQYF,TGTGCCAGCAGTATAGGACAGGGGGCTAGGGAGACCCAGTACTTC
NA,TRBJ2-3,NA,TRBV4-1,CASSQAVTDTQYF,TGCGCCAGCAGCCAGGCGGTCACAGATACGCAGTATTTT
NA,TRBJ1-2,NA,TRBV19,CASTRTGYGNYGYTF,TGTGCCAGTACCCGAACAGGGTATGGAAACTATGGCTACACCTTC
NA,TRBJ1-5,NA,TRBV6-4,CASCGDGGQPQHF,TGTGCCAGCTGTGGAGATGGGGGGCAGCCCCAGCATTTT
NA,TRBJ1-4,TRBD1,TRBV7-2,CASSLQGAGEKLFF,TGTGCCAGCAGCCTACAGGGGGCCGGGGAAAAACTGTTTTTT
NA,TRBJ2-3,TRBD1,TRBV14,CASSQGVRTGVSDTQYF,TGTGCCAGCAGCCAAGGAGTGAGGACAGGGGTATCAGATACGCAGTATTTT
NA,TRBJ2-2,NA,TRBV10-1,CASGGKRDESTGELFF,TGCGCCAGCGGGGGGAAGAGGGACGAGAGCACCGGGGAGCTGTTTTTT
NA,TRBJ1-3,NA,TRBV5-8,CASSSLSTGFSGNTIYF,TGTGCCAGCAGCTCCCTTTCCACAGGTTTCTCTGGAAACACCATATATTTT
NA,TRBJ2-5,NA,TRBV2,CASSDGTGGTQYF,TGTGCCAGCAGTGATGGAACCGGAGGGACCCAGTACTTC
once,TRBJ2-3,TRBD2,TRBV18,CASSPVAGAGSDTQYF,TGTGCCAGCTCACCGGTAGCGGGAGCGGGGTCAGATACGCAGTATTTT
NA,TRBJ2-5,NA,TRBV5-4,CASSLKLIATSFQETQYF,TGTGCCAGCAGCCTTAAACTAATAGCAACAAGTTTCCAAGAGACCCAGTACTTC
NA,TRBJ2-1,NA,TRBV9,CASSVSGISYNEQFF,TGTGCCAGCAGCGTATCCGGGATCTCCTACAATGAGCAGTTCTTC
NA,TRBJ1-2,TRBD1,TRBV2,CAIRTGGYGYTF,TGTGCCATCAGGACAGGGGGTTATGGCTACACCTTC
NA,TRBJ1-1,NA,TRBV7-2,CASSLVDRTNTEAFF,TGTGCCAGCAGCTTAGTTGACAGGACGAACACTGAAGCTTTCTTT
NA,TRBJ1-3,NA,TRBV3-1/TRBV3-2,CASSRGTAGNTIYF,TGTGCCAGCAGCCGCGGGACGGCTGGAAACACCATATATTTT
once,TRBJ1-3,NA,TRBV9,CASSVTGTGNTIYF,TGTGCCAGCAGCGTTACAGGGACTGGAAACACCATATATTTT
NA,TRBJ1-2,TRBD1,TRBV11-3,CASSLDRGPGYGYTF,TGTGCCAGCAGCTTGGACAGGGGGCCCGGCTATGGCTACACCTTC
NA,TRBJ1-1,TRBD1,TRBV30,CAWSADRGTEAFF,TGTGCCTGGAGTGCCGACAGGGGTACTGAAGCTTTCTTT
NA,TRBJ1-5,NA,TRBV10-1,CASSDTGTQPQHF,TGCGCCAGCAGTGATACAGGCACTCAGCCCCAGCATTTT
NA,TRBJ1-5,NA,TRBV19,CASSTGRTNQPQHF,TGTGCCAGTAGCACAGGACGGACAAATCAGCCCCAGCATTTT
NA,TRBJ2-1,TRBD2,TRBV5-6,CASNPRASGRRNEQFF,TGTGCCAGCAACCCCCGCGCTAGCGGGAGACGAAATGAGCAGTTCTTC
NA,TRBJ2-5,TRBD1,TRBV11-3,CASSPGTGGLNEETQYF,TGTGCCAGCAGCCCCGGGACAGGGGGCTTAAACGAAGAGACCCAGTACTTC
few,TRBJ2-7,NA,TRBV9,CASSPAQFPGEQYF,TGTGCCAGCAGCCCCGCGCAATTTCCAGGCGAGCAGTACTTC
NA,TRBJ2-7,TRBD1,TRBV5-1,CASSQDRGIEQYF,TGCGCCAGCAGCCAAGACAGGGGGATCGAGCAGTACTTC
NA,TRBJ2-7,NA,TRBV5-4,CASSPPGTSIFYEQYF,TGTGCCAGCAGCCCGCCGGGGACTTCAATTTTCTACGAGCAGTACTTC
NA,TRBJ2-7,NA,TRBV27,CASSLTGFRDEQYF,TGTGCCAGCAGTTTGACAGGTTTTCGGGACGAGCAGTACTTC
NA,TRBJ1-1,TRBD1,TRBV5-1,CASSLVDRGGTEAFF,TGCGCCAGCAGCTTGGTGGACAGGGGGGGCACTGAAGCTTTCTTT
few,TRBJ2-1,TRBD1,TRBV6-5,CASTWDSSYNEQFF,TGTGCCAGCACTTGGGACAGCTCCTACAATGAGCAGTTCTTC
NA,TRBJ2-7,TRBD1,TRBV7-2,CASSPRTGSYEQYF,TGTGCCAGCAGCCCCCGGACAGGGAGCTACGAGCAGTACTTC
NA,TRBJ2-3,TRBD2,TRBV10-1,CASSRRLAGDTQYF,TGCGCCAGCAGCCGCAGACTAGCGGGAGATACGCAGTATTTT
NA,TRBJ1-4,NA,TRBV5-1,CASSFGGDNEKLFF,TGCGCCAGCAGCTTCGGGGGTGATAATGAAAAACTGTTTTTT
NA,TRBJ1-1,TRBD1,TRBV30,CACPAGQGASEAFF,TGTGCCTGTCCGGCAGGACAGGGAGCGAGTGAAGCTTTCTTT
once,TRBJ1-6,TRBD1,TRBV5-6,CASSSGQGVSPLHF,TGTGCCAGCAGCTCGGGACAGGGTGTCTCACCCCTCCACTTT
NA,TRBJ2-7,NA,TRBV18,CASSPPSSGSQRQYF,TGTGCCAGCTCACCACCATCCTCAGGATCCCAGAGGCAGTACTTC
NA,TRBJ2-1,NA,TRBV10-1,CASSGSDTHSYNEQFF,TGCGCCAGCAGTGGTTCGGACACGCACTCCTACAATGAGCAGTTCTTC
NA,TRBJ2-7,NA,TRBV9,CASSVGTDPSYEQYF,TGTGCCAGCAGCGTAGGTACAGATCCCTCCTACGAGCAGTACTTC